This T cell receptor (beta chain) was observed in a study of cytotoxic CD8 clonotypes in ibrutinib-treated CLL. Study overall: Partial response was seen in about 25 patients and complete response in 2; after median approximately 68 months, about 14 stayed remitted, around twelve progressed.

Findings and limits, study-wide: Rising at ibrutinib response, clonality subsequently fell back toward baseline at progression. Under treatment, the uncommon public clonotypes either contracted or remained stable. Relative to age-matched healthy donors, clonality at baseline was higher, and it tracked circulating CD8+ T-cell counts.

Per germline, CDR1 SGHTA and CDR2 FQGNSA. Trimming left V 3 bases short and J 1 base short, with 9 bases between. There are 14 residues in the CDR3. Concerning this clone: Antigen specificity is unknown.

Using immunoSEQ multiplex PCR, the repertoire was profiled, and TCRdb retains in-frame clones only, with some absent. The sample gives roughly 170,000 clones, approximately 84% of which show up once; 4.6% is in the top ten. V is TRBV7-2 and J is TRBJ1-1; D ambiguous. This receptor was obtained from a human donor with chronic lymphocytic leukemia. The sequencing used PBMCs, collected after 24 months of ibrutinib treatment. CDR3 amino acids: CASSFRQQNTEAFF. DNA of the CDR3: TGTGCCAGCAGCTTTCGACAACAGAACACTGAAGCTTTCTTT. The full variable domain, its missing parts supplied by reference TRBV7-2 and TRBJ1-1, is GAGVSQSPSNKVTEKGKDVELRCDPISGHTALYWYRQSLGQGLEFLIYFQGNSAPDKSGLPSDRFSAERTGGSVSTLTIQRTQQEDSAVYLCASSFRQQNTEAFFGQGTRLTVV.